The 12 T cell receptor beta chains presented below share a single source sample, sequenced in a study of CD8 T cells in Susac syndrome (dated by TCRdb to about 2019). The method was the immunoSEQ multiplex PCR assay. RNA was extracted using the RNeasy kit, and roughly 0.45 to 1 microgram was reverse transcribed with random hexamers. TCRdb trimmed public reads at Q25 via fastp, called clones via MiXCR and kept in-frame beta chains. One record per CDR3 amino acid sequence lists the most common genes and DNA. For this sample there are around 180,000 distinct CDR3 sequences; approximately 94% appear just once. The top ten clonotypes cover roughly 0.11% of the sample. Sequenced input: CD4+ T cells from PBMCs. Receptor source: a human donor with Susac syndrome.

The chain links TRBV29-1 to TRBJ1-6; D might be TRBD1 (5 bases). This CDR3 is 13 amino acids long. CDR1 and CDR2 (germline): SQVTM, ANQGSEA. V dropped 2 bases and J dropped 7 bases, with 9 bases sitting between them. CDR3 in DNA: TGCAGCGTTGAATTAGGGGTGAATTCACCCCTCCACTTT. Encoded protein: CSVELGVNSPLHF.

The gene calls are TRBV29-1 and TRBJ2-7; 8 bases align to TRBD1. This CDR3 is 14 amino acids long. Trimming took 3 bases from V and 2 from J; bases not matched to a gene: 6. Germline V lookup: CDR1 SQVTM, CDR2 ANQGSEA. In nucleotides, the CDR3 is TGCAGCGTTGATGTCACAGGGGGAGCCTACGAGCAGTACTTC. Its protein is CSVDVTGGAYEQYF.

This rearrangement joins TRBV12-3 or TRBV12-4 to TRBJ2-1; D possibly corresponds to TRBD1 (6 bases). With 6 bases removed from V and 0 bases from J, the gap between germline ends came to 9 bases. CDR3 length: 14 residues. The CDR3 reads CASRTGSSYNEQFF. CDR3 sequence (DNA): TGTGCCAGCAGAACAGGGAGCTCCTACAATGAGCAGTTCTTC.

The chain employs TRBV6-1 and TRBJ1-6; D may be TRBD1 (6 bases). Looked up from germline, CDR1 is MNHNS and CDR2 is SASEGT. Trimming took 5 bases from V and 8 from J, leaving 7 bases between them. CDR3 length: 12 amino acids. The CDR3 sequence: CASSYRDSPLHF. The CDR3 DNA is TGTGCCAGCAGTTACAGGGATTCACCCCTCCACTTT.

The chain is built from TRBV19 and TRBJ1-5, with 8 positions matching TRBD1. This CDR3 is built from 14 residues. V lost 4 bases and J lost 3; bases outside the gene matches: 2. Per germline, CDR1 LNHDA and CDR2 SQIVND (reference sequence). CDR3 DNA sequence: TGTGCCAGTAGTACGACAGGGGCCAATCAGCCCCAGCATTTT. It codes for CASSTTGANQPQHF. The full variable domain, completed using reference TRBV19 and TRBJ1-5, is DGGITQSPKYLFRKEGQNVTLSCEQNLNHDAMYWYRQDPGQGLRLIYYSQIVNDFQKGDIAEGYSVSREKKESFPLTVTSAQKNPTAFYLCASSTTGANQPQHFGDGTRLSIL.

The chain combines TRBV20-1 with TRBJ2-3; 9 bases match TRBD1. The trim removed 8 bases at V and 4 bases at J, leaving 10 bases unmatched. This CDR3 has 14 residues. CDR1 is DFQATT and CDR2 is SNEGSKA in the germline V gene (reference sequence). The CDR3 protein is CSIEQGAGADTQYF. In nucleotides, the CDR3 is TGCAGTATCGAACAGGGGGCAGGCGCAGATACGCAGTATTTT.

The J gene is TRBJ2-6, the V gene TRBV15; TRBD2 matches 7 bases. Germline V gene data show CDR1 as LNHNV and CDR2 as YYDKDF (reference sequence). CDR3 length: 17 amino acids. V dropped 3 bases and J dropped 0; count of bases not matched to a gene: 5. CDR3 residues: CATSSQRGVSGANVLTF. The DNA of the CDR3 is TGTGCCACCAGCAGTCAACGGGGGGTCTCTGGGGCCAACGTCCTGACTTTC.

This clonotype was seen just once. CDR3 DNA sequence: TGTGCCAGCAGTTTAGAACAGGGGTACTCTGGGGCCAACGTCCTGACTTTC. Translated: CASSLEQGYSGANVLTF. This chain connects TRBV12-3 or TRBV12-4 to TRBJ2-6, with 7 bases matching TRBD1. CDR3 length: 17 residues. After removal of 1 base from V and 0 bases from J, the junction contained 3 bases not matched to a gene.

The rearrangement links TRBV24-1 to TRBJ2-3, with no clear D. CDR1 and CDR2 from the germline V gene are KGHDR and SFDVKD. This CDR3 spans 12 amino acids. Trimming stripped 3 bases from V and 4 bases from J, with 4 bases between. CDR3 DNA sequence: TGTGCCACCAGTGATACAGCAGATACGCAGTATTTT. It specifies CATSDTADTQYF.

The rearrangement links TRBV20-1 to TRBJ2-7; D unresolved. Looked up from germline, CDR1 is DFQATT and CDR2 is SNEGSKA (reference sequence). V lost 6 bases and J lost 1, with 13 bases in between. The CDR3 sequence is 13 residues long. CDR3 DNA: TGCAGTGCCTCGCCGGGCAAATCCTACGAGCAGTACTTC. It specifies CSASPGKSYEQYF.

The count of this clonotype is one. The V and J genes are TRBV6-4 and TRBJ1-1; the D gene is possibly TRBD1 (6 bases). Germline assignment: CDR1 MRHNA and CDR2 SNTAGT. This CDR3 is 14 amino acids long. Trimming pared 3 bases from V and 1 base from J, leaving 9 bases between. CDR3 amino acids: CASSEDRENTEAFF. The CDR3 nucleotides read TGTGCCAGCAGTGAGGACAGAGAGAACACTGAAGCTTTCTTT.

The chain links TRBV3-1 to TRBJ1-1; 7 positions agree with TRBD1. The CDR3 covers 14 residues. The V segment lost 0 bases and the J segment 8 bases; nucleotides outside the gene matches: 6. Germline assignment: CDR1 LGHDT and CDR2 YNNKEL (reference sequence). CDR3 residues: CASSQDLRGQEAFF. CDR3 nucleotide sequence: TGTGCCAGCAGCCAAGATCTAAGGGGGCAGGAAGCTTTCTTT.